These T cell receptor beta chains were read from a single sample in a study of spatial heterogeneity in lung cancer. A single record per CDR3 protein comes from TCRdb applying MiXCR to the 5' RACE reads. This sample yields around 12,000 distinct CDR3 sequences, of which approximately 15% are seen a single time; 2.4% belongs to the top ten. Sample: PBMCs, taken at surgery. The receptor set was obtained from a female donor with early-stage non-small cell lung cancer. Both conserved end residues are part of each CDR3. The D gene is left open where the match is weak. The listing skips clone size in some rows; elsewhere it reads once, few, many or a size class.

size	V	D	J	CDR3
medium-sized	TRBV5-1	-	TRBJ2-3	CASSFGEKVDTQYF
-	TRBV6-2/TRBV6-3	TRBD2	TRBJ2-7	CASSEREPTYEQYF
medium-sized	TRBV29-1	-	TRBJ2-7	CSGAGGGGSTYEQYF
many	TRBV29-1	-	TRBJ2-2	CSVMGVTGELFF
-	TRBV2	TRBD1	TRBJ1-6	CASSEAGTGMGSPIHF
medium-sized	TRBV20-1	-	TRBJ2-7	CSARSPQSLYEQYF
few	TRBV19	-	TRBJ2-7	CASTDTTGYEQYF
many	TRBV29-1	-	TRBJ1-1	CSVRVAADEAFF
-	TRBV2	-	TRBJ1-5	CASTREGRGQPQHF
once	TRBV5-1	TRBD2	TRBJ2-7	CASSSRTAGGTYEQYF
many	TRBV6-2/TRBV6-3	TRBD2	TRBJ2-3	CASSTGSLAGGPGTDTQYF
many	TRBV7-2	TRBD1	TRBJ2-7	CASSLQGGGYYEQYF
few	TRBV5-5	TRBD2	TRBJ2-1	CASSWGASGSLDEQFF
-	TRBV19	-	TRBJ1-5	CASSDMGGNQPQHF
medium-sized	TRBV6-2/TRBV6-3	-	TRBJ2-1	CASSTPGTASYNEQFF
few	TRBV12-3/TRBV12-4	TRBD1	TRBJ2-7	CASRRGEGQAGEQYF
many	TRBV12-3/TRBV12-4	-	TRBJ1-5	CASSFDSYQPQHF
medium-sized	TRBV20-1	TRBD2	TRBJ2-5	CSAELAGAGGETQYF
many	TRBV7-2	TRBD2	TRBJ2-1	CASSFSTSGVYNEQFF
many	TRBV7-8	-	TRBJ1-5	CASSLGTARYYQPQHF
-	TRBV28	-	TRBJ1-1	CASRRPGTTEAFF
many	TRBV6-5	TRBD2	TRBJ2-7	CASSGASGGTYEQYF
medium-sized	TRBV20-1	-	TRBJ1-6	CSALGRGNSPLHF
-	TRBV29-1	-	TRBJ2-7	CSIETAISYEQYF
medium-sized	TRBV11-2	TRBD2	TRBJ2-2	CASSLVAGANTGELFF
medium-sized	TRBV3-1	-	TRBJ2-5	CASSQAPSGGETQYF
medium-sized	TRBV14	-	TRBJ1-2	CASSLSVANYGYTF
medium-sized	TRBV28	TRBD2	TRBJ2-3	CASSSPPRQWSGRAGDTQYF
medium-sized	TRBV19	-	TRBJ2-1	CASSISSYNEQFF
many	TRBV6-5	TRBD2	TRBJ2-1	CASSPRPGTSGHSYNEQFF
medium-sized	TRBV19	TRBD1	TRBJ1-2	CAIRQGNYGYTF
many	TRBV5-6	-	TRBJ2-1	CASSRPTAYNEQFF
once	TRBV5-6	TRBD1	TRBJ2-7	CASSLGQGESYEQYF
many	TRBV29-1	TRBD2	TRBJ2-1	CSVGLAGSWYNEQFF
-	TRBV3-1	-	TRBJ1-2	CASSHAAQNYGYTF
many	TRBV29-1	TRBD2	TRBJ2-1	CSVESGLAAGEQFF
many	TRBV2	-	TRBJ1-2	CASSEARENYGYTF
once	TRBV12-3/TRBV12-4	TRBD2	TRBJ2-7	CASSIGLAETYEQYF
many	TRBV7-8	-	TRBJ1-5	CASSFRGGSSYQPQHF
medium-sized	TRBV11-2	-	TRBJ2-1	CASSLFGVNEQFF
many	TRBV6-2/TRBV6-3	-	TRBJ2-2	CASSYRRGTNTGELFF
medium-sized	TRBV7-2	-	TRBJ2-1	CASSLTPFSYNEQFF
medium-sized	TRBV29-1	TRBD2	TRBJ2-1	CSVASRENGEQFF
many	TRBV6-2/TRBV6-3	-	TRBJ2-1	CASSYWTAVNEQFF
medium-sized	TRBV12-3/TRBV12-4	TRBD2	TRBJ2-1	CASSLGTSSYNEQFF
many	TRBV4-2	TRBD2	TRBJ2-1	CASSQSTSGLFDEQFF
-	TRBV6-5	-	TRBJ2-7	CASSPTLDTLSYEQYF
many	TRBV28	TRBD2	TRBJ2-7	CASSLDPSGRREQYF
medium-sized	TRBV29-1	-	TRBJ2-7	CSAGDRSYEQYF